The rows below give T cell receptor beta chains drawn from one sample of a study of T cell repertoires in cytomegalovirus infection. MiXCR, applied by TCRdb to the reads, yields one record per CDR3 protein. The sample yields approximately 750,000 distinct CDR3 sequences, roughly 36% seen once. The sample was PBMCs. These receptors were collected from a human donor in good health (CMV status not recorded). Some clones in this sample may be carry-over from other donors' samples. The CDR3 runs from the conserved cysteine through the conserved F or W. D genes are given only for firm matches. Where a row states a size, it is once, few, many or the class of an expanded clone; other rows omit it.

d_call j_call v_call clone_size cdr3_length cdr3_aa cdr3_nt
- TRBJ1-2 TRBV19 many 14 CASSIPGGGNGYTF TGTGCCAGTAGTATACCCGGTGGAGGGAATGGCTACACCTTC
- TRBJ1-2 TRBV5-4 - 16 CASSLANEAFNYGYTF TGTGCCAGCAGCTTGGCAAACGAGGCTTTTAACTATGGCTACACCTTC
TRBD2 TRBJ2-1 TRBV6-2/TRBV6-3 - 13 CASSLLAGNEQFF TGTGCCAGCAGTCTACTAGCGGGTAATGAGCAGTTCTTC
- TRBJ2-5 TRBV7-4 - 18 CASSLGTRGRPEIGTQYF TGTGCCAGCAGCCTAGGGACGAGGGGGAGGCCCGAGATTGGGACCCAGTACTTC
- TRBJ1-4 TRBV6-5 - 15 CASSYQAGLNEKLFF TGTGCCAGCAGTTACCAGGCGGGCCTTAATGAAAAACTGTTTTTT
- TRBJ2-3 TRBV7-2 many 17 CASSLFGLGATQDTQYF TGTGCCAGCAGCTTATTCGGGTTAGGGGCCACACAAGATACGCAGTATTTT
TRBD1 TRBJ1-5 TRBV5-6 few 16 CASSSTGTAYNQPQHF TGTGCCAGCAGCTCAACCGGGACAGCTTACAATCAGCCCCAGCATTTT
TRBD2 TRBJ2-7 TRBV29-1 few 13 CSVGLAGAAEQYF TGCAGCGTGGGACTAGCGGGAGCGGCCGAGCAGTACTTC
- TRBJ1-2 TRBV29-1 - 11 CSVEEREGYTF TGCAGCGTTGAAGAGAGAGAGGGCTACACCTTC
TRBD2 TRBJ2-3 TRBV7-2 - 15 CASRQGLAGVDTQYF TGTGCCAGCAGGCAGGGACTAGCGGGGGTAGATACGCAGTATTTT
- TRBJ1-6 TRBV7-2 many 17 CASSPLQFGAYNSPLHF TGTGCCAGCAGCCCACTCCAGTTTGGAGCTTATAATTCACCCCTCCACTTT
TRBD1 TRBJ1-4 TRBV7-9 - 16 CASSSGDRGINEKLFF TGTGCCAGCAGCTCCGGGGACAGGGGAATTAATGAAAAACTGTTTTTT
TRBD1 TRBJ1-1 TRBV28 - 15 CASSRTGGWVTEALF TGTGCCAGCAGTCGGACAGGGGGTTGGGTCACTGAAGCTTTATTT
- TRBJ1-1 TRBV6-2/TRBV6-3 - 14 CASSLVSMNTEAFF TGTGCCAGCAGTCTCGTCAGCATGAACACTGAAGCTTTCTTT
- TRBJ1-2 TRBV4-1 - 15 CASSQVQGGSYGYTF TGCGCCAGCAGCCAAGTCCAAGGGGGTAGCTATGGCTACACCTTC
TRBD1 TRBJ1-1 TRBV11-2 - 16 CASSFTGGLRNTEAFF TGTGCCAGCAGCTTTACAGGGGGCCTAAGGAACACTGAAGCTTTCTTT
- TRBJ1-2 TRBV29-1 - 12 CSATGQFYGYTF TGCAGCGCCACGGGACAATTCTATGGCTACACCTTC
- TRBJ2-2 TRBV19 few 12 CASSRATGELFF TGTGCCAGTAGTAGAGCCACCGGGGAGCTGTTTTTT
TRBD1 TRBJ1-4 TRBV18 - 15 CASSKATGGSEKLFF TGTGCCAGCTCGAAAGCGACAGGGGGGAGTGAAAAACTGTTTTTT
TRBD2 TRBJ2-7 TRBV12-3/TRBV12-4 few 17 CASSLAGGGREFVEQYF TGTGCCAGCAGTTTAGCGGGCGGGGGGCGGGAGTTTGTCGAGCAGTACTTC
- TRBJ2-1 TRBV11-3 once 19 CASSLGPGSPEVSYNEQFF TGTGCCAGCAGCTTAGGCCCGGGCTCTCCCGAAGTATCCTACAATGAGCAGTTCTTC
- TRBJ2-7 TRBV7-2 few 15 CASSFTGTETYEQYF TGTGCCAGCAGCTTCACCGGGACCGAGACTTACGAGCAGTACTTC
TRBD1 TRBJ1-5 TRBV10-2 few 15 CASRRDRGPLQPQHF TGCGCCAGCAGGCGGGACAGGGGGCCACTGCAGCCCCAGCATTTT